These 11 T cell receptor beta chains were sequenced from one sample in a study of Graves' ophthalmopathy and Graves' hyperthyroidism. Transcripts of RNA were the source for amplifying TCR beta CDR3 regions. In the first round, RT-PCR was carried out with HTBI primers, and a multiplex PCR formed the second round. MiXCR was run by TCRdb on the multiplex PCR reads, yielding one entry per CDR3 protein. The data hold hundreds of thousands of distinct CDR3 sequences, with approximately 39% observed a single time. The sample was peripheral blood. Every receptor here comes from an adult man with Graves' ophthalmopathy.

In this sample, this clonotype turned up a few times. The chain joins TRBV6-1 to TRBJ2-2; no clear D gene. The CDR3 has 14 amino acids. CDR1 and CDR2 from the germline V gene are MNHNS and SASEGT. The V end lost 1 base, the J end lost 4 bases, and 7 bases lay between the germline ends. CDR3: CASSEDLSTGELFF. CDR3 DNA sequence: TGTGCCAGCAGTGAAGATCTGAGCACCGGGGAGCTGTTTTTT.

The chain employs TRBV7-3 and TRBJ2-7; D is perhaps TRBD2 (5 bases). The CDR3 covers 13 residues. CDR1 and CDR2 from the germline V gene are SGHTA and FQGTGA. Trimming took off 6 bases at V and 3 bases at J, with 12 bases between the two ends. The CDR3 loop is CASSEDSGYEQYF. The CDR3 nucleotides read TGTGCCAGCAGTGAGGACTCTGGCTACGAGCAGTACTTC.

This clonotype turned up a few times. CDR3 amino acids: CAWGTVNTEAFF. CDR3 DNA sequence: TGTGCCTGGGGGACAGTTAATACTGAAGCTTTCTTT. The chain recombines TRBV30 with TRBJ1-1; 7 bases match TRBD1. This CDR3 comprises 12 residues. The germline V gene has CDR1 GTSNPN and CDR2 SVGIG (reference sequence). V lost 5 bases, J lost 5 bases, and 5 bases stayed unmatched.

V gene TRBV6-5 combines with J gene TRBJ1-4, with D maybe TRBD1 (5 bases). This CDR3 spans 15 amino acids. CDR1 is MNHEY and CDR2 is SVGAGI in the germline V gene. Trimming cost V 0 bases and J 6 bases, with 11 bases left between them. CDR3 loop: CASSYSGTVDEKLFF. In nucleotides, the CDR3 is TGTGCCAGCAGTTACTCAGGGACCGTCGATGAAAAACTGTTTTTT.

Remarks on this clonotype: A read error is possible here, since a much larger clone lies one base away. The chain employs TRBV7-9 and TRBJ1-2; 7 bases agree with TRBD1. The CDR3 runs 17 residues. Germline CDR1 reads SEHNR; CDR2 reads FQNEAQ (reference sequence). Trimming at V came to 5 bases and at J to 4 bases, leaving 16 bases not matched to a gene. CDR3 amino acids: CASSDWTTGDRSYGYTF. DNA of the CDR3: TGTGCCAGCAGCGACTGGACTACAGGGGACCGCAGCTATGGCTACACCTTC.

V and J are TRBV6-6 and TRBJ1-1; tentatively, D is TRBD1 (6 bases). Germline CDR1 reads MNHNY; CDR2 reads SVGAGI (reference sequence). V lost 1 base and J lost 1, with 10 bases in between. The CDR3 has 15 amino acids. The CDR3 reads CASSYFGGANTEAFF. The CDR3 nucleotides read TGTGCCAGCAGTTACTTCGGGGGGGCGAACACTGAAGCTTTCTTT.

This rearrangement joins TRBV29-1 to TRBJ2-7, with D maybe TRBD1 (5 bases). CDR1 and CDR2 from the germline V gene are SQVTM and ANQGSEA. Between the trimmed V and J ends, which lost 0 bases and 9 bases, there was a span of 21 bases. CDR3 size: 15 residues. The CDR3 coding sequence is TGCAGCGTTGAAGAGCAAACAGGTTACCGGCACGGGCAGTACTTC. Residues: CSVEEQTGYRHGQYF.

There are many counts of this clonotype. The chain links TRBV5-5 to TRBJ2-7; D not certain. V shed 0 bases and J shed 2 bases, with 6 bases lying between them. Looked up from germline, CDR1 is SGHKS and CDR2 is YYEKEE (reference sequence). The CDR3 has 13 amino acids. CDR3 in DNA: TGTGCCAGCAGCTTGGTCAGAGCCTACGAGCAGTACTTC. This sequence encodes CASSLVRAYEQYF.

This clonotype occurred many times. The chain links TRBV7-8 to TRBJ1-6; D unclear. Germline V gives CDR1 SGHVS, CDR2 FQNEAQ. This CDR3 is built from 16 residues. With 5 bases removed from V and 5 bases from J, the gap between germline ends came to 16 bases. The CDR3 DNA sequence: TGTGCCAGCAGCCCCCGTCGAGGGTGGGATAATTCACCCCTCCACTTT. It codes for CASSPRRGWDNSPLHF.

To note about this clonotype: A much larger clone differs by one base, so this may be a read error. This chain uses TRBV6-2 or TRBV6-3 with TRBJ1-2; TRBD1 is a possible D gene (6 bases). Trimming left V 4 bases short and J 8 bases short, with 11 bases between. This CDR3 region has 12 residues. The germline V gene encodes CDR1 MNHEY and CDR2 SVGEGT. This CDR3 reads CASSSGHGGYTF. For the CDR3, the DNA is TGTGCCAGCAGTTCGGGACATGGAGGCTACACCTTC.

This clonotype was seen ten or more times. This rearrangement joins TRBV10-3 to TRBJ2-7, with no clear D. CDR3 length equals 14 residues. Germline lookup yields CDR1 ENHRY and CDR2 SYGVKD. V lost 5 bases and J 3 bases, leaving 14 bases between the germline ends. CDR3 amino acids: CAISTERKGYEQYF. Here the CDR3 DNA reads TGTGCCATCAGTACCGAGAGAAAGGGCTACGAGCAGTACTTC.